This T cell receptor (beta chain) was recorded in a study of blood T cell repertoires in COVID-19. On the study more broadly: PBMCs, B-cell-depleted T cells, or T cells were the source of the cDNA or gDNA that made up the material.

Some clones are missing from TCRdb's copy, which holds only in-frame ones; the method was immunoSEQ multiplex PCR. The data show more than 200,000 clones, with roughly 84% seen just once and 7.2% held by the top ten. The ends were cut back, 0 bases at V and 5 bases at J, with 12 bases in the middle. Germline lookup yields CDR1 SGHRS and CDR2 YFSETQ. This CDR3 is built from 15 residues. This clone was detected only a few times. V gene TRBV5-1 combines with J gene TRBJ2-1; D is uncertain. Sequencing was done on a sample of PBMCs or T cells enriched from blood (not recorded which). The source is a man under 40 in a cohort exposed to, infected with or recovered from COVID-19 (not recorded which). The CDR3 is CASSLVVGGHNEQFF. Here the CDR3 DNA reads TGCGCCAGCAGCTTGGTAGTGGGTGGGCACAATGAGCAGTTCTTC.